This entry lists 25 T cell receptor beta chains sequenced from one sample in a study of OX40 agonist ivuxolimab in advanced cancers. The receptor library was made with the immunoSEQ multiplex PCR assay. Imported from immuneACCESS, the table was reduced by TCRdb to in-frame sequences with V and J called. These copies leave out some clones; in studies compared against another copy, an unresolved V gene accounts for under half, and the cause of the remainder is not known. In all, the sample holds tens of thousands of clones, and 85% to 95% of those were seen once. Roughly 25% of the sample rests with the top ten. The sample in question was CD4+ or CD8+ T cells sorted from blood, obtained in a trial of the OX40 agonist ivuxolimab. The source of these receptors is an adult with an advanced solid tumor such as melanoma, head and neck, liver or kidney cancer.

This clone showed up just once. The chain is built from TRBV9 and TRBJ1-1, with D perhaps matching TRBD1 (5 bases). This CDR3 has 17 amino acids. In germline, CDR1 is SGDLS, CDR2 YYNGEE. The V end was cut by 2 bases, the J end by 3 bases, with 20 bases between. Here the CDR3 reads CASSVTGVPHEDTEAFF. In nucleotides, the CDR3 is TGTGCCAGCAGCGTCACGGGGGTTCCTCATGAGGACACTGAAGCTTTCTTT.

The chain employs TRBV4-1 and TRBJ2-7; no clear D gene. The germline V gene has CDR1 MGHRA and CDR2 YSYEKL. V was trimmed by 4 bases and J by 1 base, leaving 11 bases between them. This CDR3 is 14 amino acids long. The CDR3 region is CASSPTQPSYEQYF. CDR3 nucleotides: TGCGCCAGCAGCCCCACCCAGCCTTCCTACGAGCAGTACTTC.

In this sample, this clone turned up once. The CDR3 sequence is CAIRDPGESTEAFF. Here the CDR3 DNA reads TGTGCCATCAGAGACCCGGGAGAGAGCACTGAAGCTTTCTTT. The chain has TRBV10-3 and TRBJ1-1; D is undetermined. The CDR3 spans 14 residues. Germline loops: CDR1 ENHRY, CDR2 SYGVKD. Trimming left V 6 bases short and J 4 bases short, with 15 bases between.

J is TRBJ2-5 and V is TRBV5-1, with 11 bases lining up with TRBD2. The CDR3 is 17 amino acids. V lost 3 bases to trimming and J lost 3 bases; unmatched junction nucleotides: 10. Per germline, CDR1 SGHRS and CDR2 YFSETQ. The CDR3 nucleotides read TGCGCCAGCAGCTCCGGGACTAGCGGTACTCGTAAAGAGACCCAGTACTTC. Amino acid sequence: CASSSGTSGTRKETQYF.

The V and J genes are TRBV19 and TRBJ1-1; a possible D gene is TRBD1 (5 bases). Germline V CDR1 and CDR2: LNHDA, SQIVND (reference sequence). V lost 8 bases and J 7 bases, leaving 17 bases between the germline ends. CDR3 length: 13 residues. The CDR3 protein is CASGTYGGGEAFF. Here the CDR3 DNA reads TGTGCCAGTGGAACTTATGGGGGTGGTGAAGCTTTCTTT.

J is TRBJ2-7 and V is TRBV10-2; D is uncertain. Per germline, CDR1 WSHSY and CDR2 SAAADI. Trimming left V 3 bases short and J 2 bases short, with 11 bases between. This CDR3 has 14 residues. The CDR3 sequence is CASSDVGPPYEQYF. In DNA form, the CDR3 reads TGCGCCAGCAGTGATGTGGGCCCCCCCTACGAGCAGTACTTC.

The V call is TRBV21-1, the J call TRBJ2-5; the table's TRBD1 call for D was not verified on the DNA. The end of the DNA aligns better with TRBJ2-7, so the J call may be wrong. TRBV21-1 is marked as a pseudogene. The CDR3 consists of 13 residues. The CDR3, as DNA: TGTGCCAGCGGGGACAGGCCCCCCCACGAGCAGTACTTC. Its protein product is CASGDRPPHEQYF.

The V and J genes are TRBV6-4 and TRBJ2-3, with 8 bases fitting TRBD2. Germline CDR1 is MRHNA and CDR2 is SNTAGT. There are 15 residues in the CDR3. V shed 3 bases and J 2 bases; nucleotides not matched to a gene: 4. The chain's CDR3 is CASSDVAGITDTQYF. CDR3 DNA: TGTGCCAGCAGTGATGTAGCGGGAATCACAGATACGCAGTATTTT.

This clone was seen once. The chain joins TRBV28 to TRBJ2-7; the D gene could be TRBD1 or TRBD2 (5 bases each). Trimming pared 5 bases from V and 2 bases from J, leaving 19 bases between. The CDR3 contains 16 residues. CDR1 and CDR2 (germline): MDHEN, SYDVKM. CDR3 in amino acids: CASSTSFRGQPYEQYF. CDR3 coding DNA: TGTGCCAGCAGTACCTCCTTCCGGGGCCAGCCCTACGAGCAGTACTTC.

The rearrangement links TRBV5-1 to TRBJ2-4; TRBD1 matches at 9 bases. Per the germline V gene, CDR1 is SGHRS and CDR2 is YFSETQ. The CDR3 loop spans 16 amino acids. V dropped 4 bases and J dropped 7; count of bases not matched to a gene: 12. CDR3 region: CASSPGQGFGDNIQYF. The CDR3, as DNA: TGCGCCAGCAGCCCCGGACAGGGGTTTGGTGATAACATTCAGTACTTC.

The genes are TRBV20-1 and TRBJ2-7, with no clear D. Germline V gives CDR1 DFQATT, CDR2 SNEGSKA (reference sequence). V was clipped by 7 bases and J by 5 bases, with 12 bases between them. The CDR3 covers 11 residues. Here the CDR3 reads CSGSPGNEQYF. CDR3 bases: TGCAGTGGCAGTCCTGGGAACGAGCAGTACTTC.

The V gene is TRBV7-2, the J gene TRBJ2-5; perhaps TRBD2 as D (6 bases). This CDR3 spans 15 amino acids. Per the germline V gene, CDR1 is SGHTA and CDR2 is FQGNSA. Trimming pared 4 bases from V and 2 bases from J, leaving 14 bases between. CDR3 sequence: CASSSPRDSQETQYF. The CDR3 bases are TGTGCCAGCAGCTCACCGAGGGACTCTCAAGAGACCCAGTACTTC.

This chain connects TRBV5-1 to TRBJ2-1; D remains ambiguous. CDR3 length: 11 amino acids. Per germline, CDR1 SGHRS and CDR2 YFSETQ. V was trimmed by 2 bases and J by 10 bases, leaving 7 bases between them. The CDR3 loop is CASSFGAEQFF. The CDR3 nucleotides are TGCGCCAGCAGCTTCGGAGCGGAGCAGTTCTTC.

The CDR3 region has the DNA TGTGCCAGCAGTTCTTCCAGGGTTTGGAACACTGAAGCTTTCTTT. Protein sequence: CASSSSRVWNTEAFF. The chain employs TRBV27 and TRBJ1-1, with D perhaps TRBD1 (5 bases). Trimming removed 4 bases from V and 1 base from J, with 13 bases in between. The CDR3 contains 15 residues. Germline values: CDR1 MNHEY, CDR2 SMNVEV (reference sequence).

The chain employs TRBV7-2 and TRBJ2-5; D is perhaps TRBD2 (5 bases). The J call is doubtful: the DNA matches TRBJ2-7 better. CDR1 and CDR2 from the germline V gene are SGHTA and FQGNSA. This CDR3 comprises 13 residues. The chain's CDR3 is CASSLGPEVEQYF. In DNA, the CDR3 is TGTGCCAGCAGCCTAGGACCGGAGGTCGAGCAGTACTTC.

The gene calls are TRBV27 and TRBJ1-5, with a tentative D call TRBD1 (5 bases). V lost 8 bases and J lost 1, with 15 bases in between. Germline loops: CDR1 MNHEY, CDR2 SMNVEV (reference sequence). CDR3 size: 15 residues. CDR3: CASRVVGTSNQPQHF. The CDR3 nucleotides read TGTGCCAGCCGGGTTGTAGGGACGAGCAATCAGCCCCAGCATTTT.

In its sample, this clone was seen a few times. The CDR3 sequence: CASSSRHEAGELFF. In DNA, the CDR3 is TGTGCCAGCAGTTCGCGTCATGAGGCCGGGGAGCTGTTTTTT. The chain has TRBV27 and TRBJ2-2; no reliable D call. The length of the CDR3 is 14 residues. V gave up 4 bases and J gave up 6 bases, with 12 bases separating them. Germline assignment: CDR1 MNHEY and CDR2 SMNVEV (reference sequence).

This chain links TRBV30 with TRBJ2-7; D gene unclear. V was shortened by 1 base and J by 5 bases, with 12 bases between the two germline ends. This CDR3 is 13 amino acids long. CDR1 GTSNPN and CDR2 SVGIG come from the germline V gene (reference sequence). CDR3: CAWSAGAADEQYF. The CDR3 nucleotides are TGTGCCTGGAGTGCTGGAGCAGCAGACGAGCAGTACTTC.

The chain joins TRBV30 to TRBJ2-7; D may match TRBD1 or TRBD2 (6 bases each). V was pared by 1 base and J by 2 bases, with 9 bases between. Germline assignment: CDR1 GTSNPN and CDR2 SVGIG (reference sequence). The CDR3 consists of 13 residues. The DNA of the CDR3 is TGTGCCTGGAGTGGGGGGGACACCTACGAGCAGTACTTC. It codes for CAWSGGDTYEQYF.

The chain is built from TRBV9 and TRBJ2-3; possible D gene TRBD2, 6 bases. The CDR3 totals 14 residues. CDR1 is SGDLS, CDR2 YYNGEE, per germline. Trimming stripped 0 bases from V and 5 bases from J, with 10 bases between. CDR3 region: CASSVDGRGDTQYF. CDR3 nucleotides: TGTGCCAGCAGCGTAGACGGGAGAGGAGATACGCAGTATTTT.

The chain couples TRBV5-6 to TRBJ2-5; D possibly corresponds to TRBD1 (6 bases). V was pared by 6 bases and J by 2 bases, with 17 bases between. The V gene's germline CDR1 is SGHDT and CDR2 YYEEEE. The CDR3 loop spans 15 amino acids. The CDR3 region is CASTKMGAPQETQYF. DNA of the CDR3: TGTGCCAGCACCAAAATGGGGGCCCCTCAAGAGACCCAGTACTTC.

The CDR3 loop is CASSSTGTWEETQYF. The CDR3 DNA reads TGTGCCAGCAGCTCTACCGGGACGTGGGAAGAGACCCAGTACTTC. The chain recombines TRBV5-6 with TRBJ2-5, with D perhaps assigned TRBD1 or TRBD2 (5 bases each). The ends were cut back, 3 bases at V and 3 bases at J, with 15 bases in the middle. This CDR3 region has 15 residues. Germline V CDR1 and CDR2: SGHDT, YYEEEE.

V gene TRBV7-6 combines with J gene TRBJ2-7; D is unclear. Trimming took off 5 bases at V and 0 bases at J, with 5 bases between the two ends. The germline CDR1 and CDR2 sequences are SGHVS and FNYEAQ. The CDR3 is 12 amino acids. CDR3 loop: CASSPNSYEQYF. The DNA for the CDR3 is TGTGCCAGCAGCCCGAACTCCTACGAGCAGTACTTC.

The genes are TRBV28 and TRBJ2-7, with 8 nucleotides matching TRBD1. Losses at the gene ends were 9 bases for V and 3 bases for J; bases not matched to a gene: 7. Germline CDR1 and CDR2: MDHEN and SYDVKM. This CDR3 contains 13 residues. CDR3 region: CASKQGENYEQYF. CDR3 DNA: TGTGCCAGTAAACAGGGGGAAAACTACGAGCAGTACTTC.

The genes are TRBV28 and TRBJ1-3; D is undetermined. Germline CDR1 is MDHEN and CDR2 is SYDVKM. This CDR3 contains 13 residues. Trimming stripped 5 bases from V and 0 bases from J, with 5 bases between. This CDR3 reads CASSPGSGNTIYF. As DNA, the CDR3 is TGTGCCAGCAGTCCAGGCTCTGGAAACACCATATATTTT. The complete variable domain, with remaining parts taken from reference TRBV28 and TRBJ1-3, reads DVKVTQSSRYLVKRTGEKVFLECVQDMDHENMFWYRQDPGLGLRLIYFSYDVKMKEKGDIPEGYSVSREKKERFSLILESASTNQTSMYLCASSPGSGNTIYFGEGSWLTVV.